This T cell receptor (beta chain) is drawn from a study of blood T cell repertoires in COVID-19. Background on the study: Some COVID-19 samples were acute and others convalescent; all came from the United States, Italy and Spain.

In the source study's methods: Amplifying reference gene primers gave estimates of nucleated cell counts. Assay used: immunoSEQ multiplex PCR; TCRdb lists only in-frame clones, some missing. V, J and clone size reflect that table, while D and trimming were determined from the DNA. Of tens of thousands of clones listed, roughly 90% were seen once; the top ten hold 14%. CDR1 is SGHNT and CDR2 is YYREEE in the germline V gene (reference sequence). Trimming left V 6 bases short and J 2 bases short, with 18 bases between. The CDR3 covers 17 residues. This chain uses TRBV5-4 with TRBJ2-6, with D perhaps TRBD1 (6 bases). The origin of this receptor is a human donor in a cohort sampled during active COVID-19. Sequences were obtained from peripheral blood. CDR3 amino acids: CASKQGAGLAGANVLTF. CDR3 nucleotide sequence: TGTGCCAGCAAACAGGGTGCAGGCCTGGCTGGGGCCAACGTCCTGACTTTC.